Shown below are 8 T cell receptor beta chains from a single sample sequenced in a study of T-cell reconstitution after alpha-beta-depleted transplantation in children. Unique molecular identifiers were used to barcode this TCRbeta library. TCRdb ran MiXCR on the PCR reads and lists one entry per CDR3 protein. The data contain almost 600,000 distinct CDR3 sequences, 27% of them singletons. The source material was PBMCs, sampled before TCRalphabeta/CD19-depleted stem cell transplant. Every receptor here comes from a boy under two years old with Wiskott-Aldrich syndrome, due to receive a stem cell transplant.

V gene TRBV7-2 combines with J gene TRBJ2-2; 9 positions agree with TRBD1. The ends lost 5 bases at V and 4 bases at J; junction bases unmatched: 5. Germline loops: CDR1 SGHTA, CDR2 FQGNSA. CDR3 length: 15 residues. In nucleotides, the CDR3 is TGTGCCAGCAGCCTACGGACAGGGGCCACCGGGGAGCTGTTTTTT. This encodes CASSLRTGATGELFF.

The chain uses TRBV5-1 and TRBJ2-7; TRBD2 aligns across 8 bases. The V and J ends lost 4 bases and 2 bases, in that order; junction bases with no gene match: 11. CDR1 and CDR2 from the germline V gene are SGHRS and YFSETQ. The CDR3 consists of 16 residues. CDR3 sequence reads: CASSLRGGGRPYEQYF. In nucleotides, the CDR3 is TGCGCCAGCAGCCTTCGGGGGGGAGGGAGGCCCTACGAGCAGTACTTC.

The chain couples TRBV4-1 to TRBJ1-3, with D hard to call. V was trimmed by 0 bases and J by 3 bases, leaving 9 bases between them. CDR1 and CDR2 (germline): MGHRA, YSYEKL. The CDR3 consists of 15 residues. CDR3 coding DNA: TGCGCCAGCAGCCAAGACGAAGGGTATGGAAACACCATATATTTT. Protein sequence: CASSQDEGYGNTIYF.

This clonotype was observed a few times. The rearrangement uses TRBV28 and TRBJ2-2, with D unresolved. Trimming left V 6 bases short and J 8 bases short, with 4 bases between. Germline lookup yields CDR1 MDHEN and CDR2 SYDVKM. This CDR3 has 10 residues. CDR3 sequence (DNA): TGTGCCAGCAGGAGGGGGGAGCTGTTTTTT. This translates into CASRRGELFF.

This clonotype was seen only a few times. The J gene is TRBJ1-2, the V gene TRBV7-6; D not certain. There are 13 residues in the CDR3. Germline lookup yields CDR1 SGHVS and CDR2 FNYEAQ. V lost 4 bases and J 4 bases, leaving 10 bases between the germline ends. The CDR3 DNA is TGTGCCAGCAGCTATATGAGCGGCTATGGCTACACCTTC. It is translated as CASSYMSGYGYTF. The complete variable domain, with remaining parts taken from reference TRBV7-6 and TRBJ1-2, reads GAGVSQSPRYKVTKRGQDVALRCDPISGHVSLYWYRQALGQGPEFLTYFNYEAQQDKSGLPNDRFSAERPEGSISTLTIQRTEQRDSAMYRCASSYMSGYGYTFGSGTRLTVV.

The chain links TRBV10-3 to TRBJ2-7, with 11 bases fitting TRBD1. Germline CDR1 and CDR2: ENHRY and SYGVKD. The CDR3 length is 15 residues. V lost 3 bases, J lost 5 bases, and 6 bases stayed unmatched. The DNA of the CDR3 is TGTGCCATCAGTGACATGGGACAGGGGGAGGACGAGCAGTACTTC. Its translation: CAISDMGQGEDEQYF.

The J gene is TRBJ2-5, the V gene TRBV27, with D possibly TRBD1 on 6 matching bases. Germline-derived CDR1 and CDR2 are MNHEY and SMNVEV (reference sequence). This CDR3 has 17 amino acids. Between the trimmed V and J ends, which lost 0 bases and 1 base, there was a span of 15 bases. The CDR3 coding sequence is TGTGCCAGCAGTTTATCTACAGGGAAGTTACCCCAAGAGACCCAGTACTTC. It translates to CASSLSTGKLPQETQYF.

The genes are TRBV29-1 and TRBJ2-5; D possibly corresponds to TRBD1 (6 bases). Between the trimmed V and J ends, which lost 6 bases and 5 bases, there was a span of 16 bases. Germline CDR1 is SQVTM and CDR2 is ANQGSEA. There are 13 residues in the CDR3. CDR3 bases: TGCAGCGTAACAGGGAGCGCCATTGAGACCCAGTACTTC. Translation gives CSVTGSAIETQYF.